One sample yielded the 25 T cell receptor beta chains listed below, sequenced in a study of T cell repertoires in cytomegalovirus infection. TCRdb re-analysed the reads in MiXCR, keeping a single row per CDR3 protein. The table has fewer than 550,000 distinct CDR3 sequences, around 27% seen once. The sample was PBMCs. All receptors derive from a human donor in good health (CMV status not recorded). Some clones in this sample may be carry-over from other donors' samples.

This clonotype was observed a handful of times. The chain has TRBV6-2 or TRBV6-3 and TRBJ2-3; 7 positions match TRBD2. This CDR3 comprises 16 residues. With V trimmed by 6 bases and J by 0 bases, 9 bases remained unmatched. Germline CDR1 is MNHEY and CDR2 is SVGEGT. The CDR3 region has the DNA TGTGCCAGCAGCCCTCAACTAGCGCTTAGCACAGATACGCAGTATTTT. Translation gives CASSPQLALSTDTQYF.

This chain connects TRBV25-1 to TRBJ2-5; possible D gene TRBD2, 6 bases. The CDR3 contains 14 residues. Trimming took off 3 bases at V and 4 bases at J, with 12 bases between the two ends. Germline CDR1 MGHDK, CDR2 SYGVNS. The CDR3 region has the DNA TGTGCCAGCAGTGAGACTCGAGCGGGAGAGACCCAGTACTTC. Translation: CASSETRAGETQYF.

This sequence joins TRBV19 and TRBJ2-1; D gene ambiguous. Germline V gene sequence: CDR1 LNHDA, CDR2 SQIVND (reference sequence). The CDR3 is 13 residues long. V shed 7 bases and J shed 9 bases, with 16 bases lying between them. DNA of the CDR3: TGTGCCAGTATCGACCTATTATCGGGTGAGCAGTTCTTC. It translates to CASIDLLSGEQFF.

This clonotype was recorded a few times. This chain connects TRBV5-4 to TRBJ2-3, with D tentatively TRBD2 (5 bases). This CDR3 contains 17 residues. V was pared by 0 bases and J by 4 bases, with 18 bases between. In germline, CDR1 is SGHNT, CDR2 YYREEE (reference sequence). The CDR3 sequence is CASSLGGRLHNPDTQYF. The CDR3 DNA is TGTGCCAGCAGCTTGGGCGGTCGACTACATAACCCAGATACGCAGTATTTT.

This clonotype showed up just a few times. The CDR3 nucleotides read TGTGCCACCAGCAGAGGAAACCAGAGACCTGAAGCTTTCTTT. Its translation: CATSRGNQRPEAFF. The rearrangement uses TRBV15 and TRBJ1-1; no clear D. This CDR3 contains 14 residues. CDR1 is LNHNV and CDR2 is YYDKDF in the germline V gene (reference sequence). The ends were cut back, 1 base at V and 6 bases at J, with 12 bases in the middle. Combining the CDR3 with reference TRBV15 and TRBJ1-1 gives the whole variable domain DAMVIQNPRYQVTQFGKPVTLSCSQTLNHNVMYWYQQKSSQAPKLLFHYYDKDFNNEADTPDNFQSRRPNTSFCFLDIRSPGLGDTAMYLCATSRGNQRPEAFFGQGTRLTVV.

This chain connects TRBV7-8 to TRBJ1-2; the D gene is possibly TRBD1 (5 bases). CDR3 length: 15 amino acids. With 0 bases removed from V and 7 bases from J, the gap between germline ends came to 15 bases. Germline V gene sequence: CDR1 SGHVS, CDR2 FQNEAQ. CDR3 region: CASSLAVNRYRGYTF. CDR3 coding DNA: TGTGCCAGCAGCTTAGCGGTGAACAGGTATCGTGGCTACACCTTC.

This clonotype was detected a few times. The J gene is TRBJ2-1, the V gene TRBV7-3; 8 positions match TRBD2. Unmatched junction bases numbered 5, after V lost 5 bases and J lost 5 bases. CDR1 and CDR2 from the germline V gene are SGHTA and FQGTGA. The CDR3 extends over 14 amino acids. This CDR3 is CASSTQREHNEQFF. The CDR3 nucleotides are TGTGCCAGCAGCACTCAGCGGGAGCACAATGAGCAGTTCTTC.

This clonotype was recorded at least ten times. The chain joins TRBV7-2 to TRBJ1-1; D may be TRBD1 (5 bases). V dropped 5 bases and J dropped 10 bases, with 17 bases sitting between them. This CDR3 has 13 amino acids. CDR1 and CDR2 (germline): SGHTA, FQGNSA. CDR3 region: CASSVSGTRGAFF. The CDR3 nucleotides read TGTGCCAGCAGCGTATCCGGGACCCGGGGAGCTTTCTTT.

This clonotype came up a few times. This sequence joins TRBV7-2 and TRBJ1-6; D remains unclear. V lost 1 base and J 10 bases, leaving 8 bases between the germline ends. Germline values: CDR1 SGHTA, CDR2 FQGNSA. This CDR3 contains 13 residues. CDR3 DNA sequence: TGTGCCAGCAGCTTAGGCCCGATCTCACCCCTCCACTTT. Translating it yields CASSLGPISPLHF.

In this sample, this clonotype turned up a few times. CDR3 loop: CASSLARTRAYEQYV. The CDR3 DNA is TGTGCCAGCAGCTTAGCGAGGACTAGAGCGTACGAGCAGTACGTC. The J gene is TRBJ2-7, the V gene TRBV7-8; 7 positions match TRBD2. The ends lost 0 bases at V and 4 bases at J; junction bases unmatched: 6. CDR1 is SGHVS, CDR2 FQNEAQ, per germline. This CDR3 is built from 15 residues.

In nucleotides, the CDR3 is TGTGCCAGCAGCTGGGGGGGCTCGAACACCGGGGAGCTGTTTTTT. It yields the protein CASSWGGSNTGELFF. The chain joins TRBV9 to TRBJ2-2; possibly TRBD2 for D (7 bases). CDR1 and CDR2 (germline): SGDLS, YYNGEE. The CDR3 is 15 residues long. V lost 4 bases, J lost 0 bases, and 10 bases lay in between.

This clonotype was counted many times. The rearrangement links TRBV28 to TRBJ2-1; D tentatively fits TRBD1 or TRBD2 (6 bases each). The V and J ends lost 8 bases and 2 bases respectively, with 16 bases between them. Germline V gene data show CDR1 as MDHEN and CDR2 as SYDVKM. The CDR3 is 15 residues long. The CDR3 nucleotides are TGTGCCAGCTTGGGGGGCGACAGTCCCTACAATGAGCAGTTCTTC. As protein: CASLGGDSPYNEQFF.

This clonotype was counted many times. V is TRBV7-2 and J is TRBJ2-3; perhaps TRBD2 as D (6 bases). This CDR3 region has 14 residues. V lost 3 bases and J lost 4, with 11 bases in between. Looked up from germline, CDR1 is SGHTA and CDR2 is FQGNSA. This CDR3 is CASSFRESADTQYF. The CDR3 nucleotides read TGTGCCAGCAGCTTTCGGGAGTCCGCAGATACGCAGTATTTT.

The chain has TRBV19 and TRBJ1-2, with D possibly TRBD1 on 6 matching bases. The CDR3 spans 15 residues. Germline CDR1 is LNHDA and CDR2 is SQIVND (reference sequence). V lost 3 bases to trimming and J lost 0 bases, with 11 bases between them. CDR3 residues: CASSITGTSNYGYTF. CDR3 DNA: TGTGCCAGTAGTATCACCGGGACATCTAACTATGGCTACACCTTC.

The V gene is TRBV6-4, the J gene TRBJ2-1; D not certain. The V end lost 4 bases, the J end lost 6 bases, and 7 bases lay between the germline ends. Germline CDR1 and CDR2: MRHNA and SNTAGT. There are 12 residues in the CDR3. The DNA for the CDR3 is TGTGCCAGCAGTGCAGGCGGCAATGAGCAGTTCTTC. It encodes CASSAGGNEQFF.

This clonotype was detected many times. CDR3 protein: CSVDLQNNEQFF. The CDR3 bases are TGCAGCGTTGACCTTCAGAACAATGAGCAGTTCTTC. This chain uses TRBV29-1 with TRBJ2-1; D is uncertain. Trimming pared 3 bases from V and 5 bases from J, leaving 8 bases between. The CDR3 covers 12 residues. Germline loops: CDR1 SQVTM, CDR2 ANQGSEA.

This clonotype was seen a handful of times. This chain connects TRBV5-1 to TRBJ2-2; 8 bases agree with TRBD1. The CDR3 is made up of 17 amino acids. Germline CDR1 and CDR2: SGHRS and YFSETQ. J lost 3 bases, V lost 0 bases, and 7 bases had no gene match. The CDR3 DNA is TGCGCCAGCAGCTTGGCCTGGGGACAGGAGGACACCGGGGAGCTGTTTTTT. Translated: CASSLAWGQEDTGELFF.

This clonotype was seen more than once but under ten times. This chain connects TRBV14 to TRBJ2-3; D is undetermined. CDR1 is SGHDN and CDR2 is FVKESK in the germline V gene. Trimming left V 0 bases short and J 8 bases short, with 6 bases between. The CDR3 runs to 12 residues. The CDR3 DNA reads TGTGCCAGCAGCCAAGATTTCGGTACGCAGTATTTT. Its translation: CASSQDFGTQYF.

The DNA of the CDR3 is TGCAGTGTCAGCGGGAGGCCACCCTCCTACAATGAGCAGTTCTTC. Translated, it gives CSVSGRPPSYNEQFF. The chain recombines TRBV20-1 with TRBJ2-1; TRBD2 aligns across 9 bases. This CDR3 has 15 residues. The ends lost 7 bases at V and 0 bases at J; junction bases unmatched: 7. Germline CDR1 is DFQATT and CDR2 is SNEGSKA (reference sequence).

The chain links TRBV6-5 to TRBJ2-1; 9 positions match TRBD2. Germline CDR1 and CDR2: MNHEY and SVGAGI. This CDR3 has 15 residues. V was pared by 7 bases and J by 5 bases, with 9 bases of the junction left unmatched. CDR3 DNA: TGTGCCAGCAAAGGGCTAGCGGGATATAACAATGAGCAGTTCTTC. It translates to CASKGLAGYNNEQFF.

CDR3 bases: TGCAGCGTTGACTTCGTGGATGAGCAGTTCTTC. Protein product: CSVDFVDEQFF. V and J are TRBV29-1 and TRBJ2-1, with D unclear. The CDR3 covers 11 residues. V gave up 3 bases and J gave up 8 bases, with 8 bases separating them. Germline CDR1 SQVTM, CDR2 ANQGSEA.

This clonotype showed up just once. V gene TRBV5-1 combines with J gene TRBJ2-7; TRBD2 aligns across 13 bases. J was trimmed by 12 bases and V by 4 bases; bases with no gene match: 19. From germline, CDR1 is SGHRS and CDR2 YFSETQ. This CDR3 comprises 17 residues. The CDR3 here is CASSVPLLAGGQGGLYF. The CDR3 bases are TGCGCCAGCAGCGTGCCCTTACTAGCGGGAGGGCAAGGAGGTCTGTACTTC.

The V gene is TRBV7-6, the J gene TRBJ2-3, with D possibly matching TRBD1 (5 bases). Per the germline V gene, CDR1 is SGHVS and CDR2 is FNYEAQ. The ends were cut back, 2 bases at V and 3 bases at J, with 15 bases in the middle. The CDR3 is 16 residues long. The CDR3 region is CASSLRPGLGTDTQYF. DNA of the CDR3: TGTGCCAGCAGCTTACGACCAGGGTTGGGGACAGATACGCAGTATTTT.

This clonotype has ten or more counts. This rearrangement joins TRBV7-2 to TRBJ2-7, with D possibly being TRBD1 or TRBD2 (6 bases each). CDR3 size: 18 residues. The V end was cut by 3 bases, the J end by 3 bases, with 24 bases between. Germline V gene data show CDR1 as SGHTA and CDR2 as FQGNSA. The DNA for the CDR3 is TGTGCCAGCAGCTTTTTTCCCAAAGTCGGCGGGACATTCTACGAGCAGTACTTC. It translates to CASSFFPKVGGTFYEQYF.

Remarks on this clonotype: This may arise from a read error, as a much more abundant clone is one base away. This chain uses TRBV7-8 with TRBJ2-5, with TRBD2 identical over 8 bases. The V gene's germline CDR1 is SGHVS and CDR2 FQNEAQ. The CDR3 runs 15 residues. The CDR3 DNA sequence: TGTGCCGGCAGCCCCCCTGCGGGAGGTATGAAGACCCAGTACTTC. Translation: CAGSPPAGGMKTQYF.